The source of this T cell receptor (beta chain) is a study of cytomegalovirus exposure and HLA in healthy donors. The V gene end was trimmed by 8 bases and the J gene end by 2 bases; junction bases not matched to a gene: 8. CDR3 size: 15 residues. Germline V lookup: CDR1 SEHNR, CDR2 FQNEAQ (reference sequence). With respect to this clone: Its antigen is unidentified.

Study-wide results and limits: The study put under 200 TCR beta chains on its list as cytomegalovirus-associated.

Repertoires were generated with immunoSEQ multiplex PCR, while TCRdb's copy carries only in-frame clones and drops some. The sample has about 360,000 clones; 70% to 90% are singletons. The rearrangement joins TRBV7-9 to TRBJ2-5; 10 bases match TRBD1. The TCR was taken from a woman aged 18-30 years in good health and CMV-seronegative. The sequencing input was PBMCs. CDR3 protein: CASGGDRGRQETQYF. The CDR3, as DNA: TGTGCCAGCGGGGGAGACAGGGGGCGTCAAGAGACCCAGTACTTC.